This T cell receptor beta chain is drawn from a study of blood T cell repertoires in COVID-19. Study in general: COVID-19 samples, acute and convalescent, were from the United States, Italy and Spain.

V lost 7 bases to trimming and J lost 6 bases, with 15 bases between them. The germline CDR1 and CDR2 sequences are GTSNPN and SVGIG (reference sequence). The CDR3 loop spans 13 amino acids. Assay: immunoSEQ multiplex PCR; the TCRdb copy retains only in-frame clones and omits some. The table lists 150,000 to 200,000 clones, more than 70% of them singletons. V is TRBV30 and J is TRBJ2-2; the D gene is possibly TRBD1 (6 bases). This TCR came from a woman aged 30 to 39 with acute or convalescent COVID-19. The sequencing sample was made of peripheral blood. In DNA form, the CDR3 reads TGTGCCTCCGTTGACAGGAATGCCGGGGAGCTGTTTTTT. This sequence encodes CASVDRNAGELFF.